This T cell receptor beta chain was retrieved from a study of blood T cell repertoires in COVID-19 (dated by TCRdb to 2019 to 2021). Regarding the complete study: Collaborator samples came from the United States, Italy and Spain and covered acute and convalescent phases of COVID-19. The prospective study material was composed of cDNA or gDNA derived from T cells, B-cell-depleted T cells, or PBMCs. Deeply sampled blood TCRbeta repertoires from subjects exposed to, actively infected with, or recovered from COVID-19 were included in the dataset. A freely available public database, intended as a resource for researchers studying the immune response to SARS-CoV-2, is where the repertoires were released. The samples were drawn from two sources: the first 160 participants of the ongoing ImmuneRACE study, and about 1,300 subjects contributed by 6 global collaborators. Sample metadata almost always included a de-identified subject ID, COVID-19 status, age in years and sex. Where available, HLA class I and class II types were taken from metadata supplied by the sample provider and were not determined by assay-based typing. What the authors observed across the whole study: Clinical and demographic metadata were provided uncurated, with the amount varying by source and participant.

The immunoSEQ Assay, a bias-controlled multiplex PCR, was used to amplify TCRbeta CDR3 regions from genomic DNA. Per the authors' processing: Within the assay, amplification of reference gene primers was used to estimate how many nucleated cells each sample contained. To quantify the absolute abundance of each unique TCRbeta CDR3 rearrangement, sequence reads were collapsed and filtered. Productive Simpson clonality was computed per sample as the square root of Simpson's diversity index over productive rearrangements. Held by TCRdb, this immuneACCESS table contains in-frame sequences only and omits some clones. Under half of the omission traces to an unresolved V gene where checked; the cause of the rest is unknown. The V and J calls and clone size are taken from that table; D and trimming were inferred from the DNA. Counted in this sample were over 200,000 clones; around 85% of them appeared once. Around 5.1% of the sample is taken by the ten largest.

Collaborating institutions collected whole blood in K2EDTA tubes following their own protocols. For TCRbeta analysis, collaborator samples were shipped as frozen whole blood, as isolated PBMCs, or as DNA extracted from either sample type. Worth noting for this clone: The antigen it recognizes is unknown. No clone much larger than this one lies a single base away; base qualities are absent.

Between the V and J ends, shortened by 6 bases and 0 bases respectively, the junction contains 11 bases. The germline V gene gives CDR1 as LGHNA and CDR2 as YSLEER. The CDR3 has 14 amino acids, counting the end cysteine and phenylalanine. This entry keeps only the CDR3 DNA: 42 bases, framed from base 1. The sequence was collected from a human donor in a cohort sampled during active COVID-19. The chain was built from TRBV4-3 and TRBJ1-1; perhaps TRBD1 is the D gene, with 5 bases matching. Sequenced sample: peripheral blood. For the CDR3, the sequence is CASRRDSMNTEAFF. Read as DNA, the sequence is TGCGCCAGCAGAAGGGACTCCATGAACACTGAAGCTTTCTTT.